Presented here are 20 T cell receptor beta chains from one specimen sequenced in a study of blood T cells in healthy people across ages. Primed by a sample-barcoded 5' primer and a J-beta primer mix, a second PCR proceeded for 7 to 11 cycles. In TCRdb, the 5' RACE reads were re-called with MiXCR into one record per CDR3 protein. The repertoire holds about 1,600,000 distinct CDR3 sequences, with 35% to 45% as singletons. Specimen: blood. These receptors all stem from a young woman in good health.

V is TRBV4-1 and J is TRBJ1-4, with a tentative D call TRBD1 (6 bases). CDR3 size: 15 residues. Deletions cut 4 bases from V and 7 bases from J, with 16 bases between. The germline V gene has CDR1 MGHRA and CDR2 YSYEKL. CDR3 residues: CASSPGTGRGEKLFF. In DNA form, the CDR3 reads TGCGCCAGCAGCCCCGGAACAGGGAGAGGTGAAAAACTGTTTTTT.

The chain has TRBV6-4 and TRBJ1-1; 9 bases align to TRBD1. The V gene's germline CDR1 is MRHNA and CDR2 SNTAGT. After removal of 6 bases from V and 7 bases from J, the junction contained 6 bases not matched to a gene. The CDR3 has 13 amino acids. The CDR3 sequence is CASSATGGSEAFF. The CDR3 DNA follows: TGTGCCAGCAGCGCCACAGGGGGCAGTGAAGCTTTCTTT.

J is TRBJ2-7 and V is TRBV20-1; D might be TRBD1 or TRBD2, each matching 5 bases. Trimming pared 1 base from V and 3 bases from J, leaving 10 bases between. The CDR3 is made up of 13 amino acids. CDR1 is DFQATT and CDR2 is SNEGSKA in the germline V gene (reference sequence). CDR3 sequence reads: CSARGGTFYEQYF. The DNA for the CDR3 is TGCAGTGCTAGAGGGGGGACCTTCTACGAGCAGTACTTC.

Only a few counts were recorded for this clonotype. The CDR3 DNA sequence: TGCAGTGCTAGCCGACAGGTTAACTATGGCTACACCTTC. Protein: CSASRQVNYGYTF. The chain recombines TRBV20-1 with TRBJ1-2; D might be TRBD1 (6 bases). The CDR3 runs 13 residues. V was pared by 3 bases and J by 1 base, with 9 bases between. Germline CDR1 is DFQATT and CDR2 is SNEGSKA (reference sequence).

The chain carries TRBV20-1 and TRBJ1-1; D is perhaps TRBD1 (5 bases). Germline V lookup: CDR1 DFQATT, CDR2 SNEGSKA (reference sequence). The CDR3 is 14 amino acids. Trimming removed 6 bases from V and 1 base from J, with 15 bases in between. CDR3 in DNA: TGCAGTGCCCCGCCCGGGGGGAAGAACACTGAAGCTTTCTTT. Protein product: CSAPPGGKNTEAFF.

This clonotype was observed a handful of times. The J gene is TRBJ2-4, the V gene TRBV20-1, with TRBD2 matching 9 bases. The CDR3 runs to 13 residues. V gave up 4 bases and J gave up 13 bases; unmatched junction bases: 11. Germline values: CDR1 DFQATT, CDR2 SNEGSKA (reference sequence). This chain's CDR3 is CSAISGGPGEQYF. As DNA, the CDR3 is TGCAGTGCTATCAGCGGGGGGCCGGGAGAGCAGTACTTC.

This sequence joins TRBV20-1 and TRBJ2-2, with 7 positions matching TRBD1. The germline CDR1 and CDR2 sequences are DFQATT and SNEGSKA (reference sequence). The ends lost 6 bases at V and 3 bases at J; junction bases unmatched: 7. This CDR3 comprises 14 residues. The CDR3 reads CSAKGQRDTGELFF. In DNA form, the CDR3 reads TGCAGTGCGAAGGGACAGAGAGACACCGGGGAGCTGTTTTTT.

The CDR3 nucleotides read TGCAGTGCTAGAGATTCGGTAGCGGGGGTACTAGCAAAAGGGGTCGAGCAGTACTTC. Its protein product is CSARDSVAGVLAKGVEQYF. The rearrangement links TRBV20-1 to TRBJ2-7, with 9 positions matching TRBD2. The CDR3 length is 19 residues. V lost 0 bases and J lost 6; bases outside the gene matches: 21. CDR1 is DFQATT and CDR2 is SNEGSKA in the germline V gene (reference sequence).

J is TRBJ1-2 and V is TRBV20-1; the match to TRBD1 covers 7 bases. Germline CDR1 and CDR2: DFQATT and SNEGSKA (reference sequence). V dropped 3 bases and J dropped 8; count of bases not matched to a gene: 12. The CDR3 consists of 14 residues. CDR3: CSASPPGRQGGYTF. Written as DNA, the CDR3 is TGCAGTGCTAGTCCCCCGGGACGACAGGGAGGCTACACCTTC.

J is TRBJ1-1 and V is TRBV20-1, with 7 bases matching TRBD1. With 5 bases clipped from V and 1 base from J, the junction kept 4 bases outside the gene matches. Germline CDR1 reads DFQATT; CDR2 reads SNEGSKA (reference sequence). CDR3 size: 13 residues. CDR3 sequence: CSALGQKNTEAFF. The CDR3, as DNA: TGCAGTGCTTTGGGACAGAAGAACACTGAAGCTTTCTTT.

The chain uses TRBV11-2 and TRBJ2-1; TRBD2 agrees at 8 bases. Germline V lookup: CDR1 SGHAT, CDR2 FQNNGV. The CDR3 is made up of 16 amino acids. V trimming: 4 bases; J trimming: 2 bases; junction bases outside the gene matches: 7. CDR3 protein: CASSSRAGEPYNEQFF. CDR3 sequence (DNA): TGTGCCAGCAGCTCCCGAGCGGGAGAACCCTACAATGAGCAGTTCTTC.

The chain joins TRBV6-1 to TRBJ1-5; D is unresolved. Germline V lookup: CDR1 MNHNS, CDR2 SASEGT. The V and J ends lost 8 bases and 4 bases respectively, with 6 bases between them. The CDR3 consists of 11 residues. Here the CDR3 reads CASDGNQPQHF. DNA of the CDR3: TGTGCCAGCGATGGGAATCAGCCCCAGCATTTT.

Remarks on this clonotype: No DNA is shown, since the ends of the CDR3 on it are uncertain; the CDR3 is the one TCRdb lists. The chain joins TRBV4-2 to TRBJ1-5; the DNA was not used to check the table's D call, TRBD1. The CDR3 is 19 amino acids in total, end residues counted. Germline V gene data show CDR1 as LGHNA and CDR2 as YNFKEQ. The chain's CDR3 is CASSQVSGQGPRVGQPQHF.

The chain joins TRBV6-5 to TRBJ2-3; TRBD1 or TRBD2 may be the D gene (5 bases each). The CDR3 is made up of 14 amino acids. Trimming removed 6 bases from V and 0 bases from J, with 10 bases in between. The germline CDR1 and CDR2 sequences are MNHEY and SVGAGI. This CDR3 reads CASRRDPSTDTQYF. CDR3 DNA sequence: TGTGCCAGCAGGAGGGACCCTAGCACAGATACGCAGTATTTT.

This clonotype is a singleton in its sample. The J gene is TRBJ2-1, the V gene TRBV5-1; D assignment may be TRBD1 or TRBD2 (5 bases each). CDR3 length: 15 amino acids. Germline V gene sequence: CDR1 SGHRS, CDR2 YFSETQ. Trimming removed 2 bases from V and 2 bases from J, with 11 bases in between. CDR3: CASSFGGVAYNEQFF. The CDR3, as DNA: TGCGCCAGCAGCTTTGGGGGAGTAGCCTACAATGAGCAGTTCTTC. Supplemented by reference TRBV5-1 and TRBJ2-1, the full variable domain reads KAGVTQTPRYLIKTRGQQVTLSCSPISGHRSVSWYQQTPGQGLQFLFEYFSETQRNKGNFPGRFSGRQFSNSRSEMNVSTLELGDSALYLCASSFGGVAYNEQFFGPGTRLTVL.

This clonotype was detected only a few times. The chain combines TRBV20-1 with TRBJ1-2; D uncertain. The germline V and J ends were trimmed by 1 base and 0 bases, with 9 bases remaining between them. CDR3 length: 14 amino acids. Germline-derived CDR1 and CDR2 are DFQATT and SNEGSKA (reference sequence). The CDR3 loop reads CSARAGPTNYGYTF. CDR3 in DNA: TGCAGTGCTAGAGCTGGGCCCACTAACTATGGCTACACCTTC.

For this clonotype: A read error may account for a junction end that differs from germline. This chain joins TRBV6-1 and TRBJ1-5, with D maybe TRBD1 (5 bases). Per germline, CDR1 MNHNS and CDR2 SASEGT. The CDR3 runs 15 residues. DNA of the CDR3: TGTGTCAGCCTTAGACAGCCCGCGAGCAATCAGCCCCAGCATTTT. It encodes CVSLRQPASNQPQHF.

This clonotype was observed a handful of times. The V and J genes are TRBV10-2 and TRBJ2-3, with D unresolved. The germline V gene has CDR1 WSHSY and CDR2 SAAADI. Trimming left V 3 bases short and J 5 bases short, with 12 bases between. The CDR3 is 14 residues long. CDR3 protein: CASSDPAMGDTQYF. Here the CDR3 DNA reads TGCGCCAGCAGTGACCCCGCGATGGGAGATACGCAGTATTTT.

This clonotype appeared a few times. J is TRBJ1-5 and V is TRBV6-5; 7 nucleotides align to TRBD1. The trim removed 2 bases at V and 0 bases at J, leaving 10 bases unmatched. The CDR3 loop spans 18 amino acids. Germline lookup yields CDR1 MNHEY and CDR2 SVGAGI. CDR3 amino acids: CASSYHRGTAYSNQPQHF. The DNA of the CDR3 is TGTGCCAGCAGTTACCATCGAGGGACAGCCTATAGCAATCAGCCCCAGCATTTT.

This clonotype showed up just a few times. J is TRBJ2-7 and V is TRBV20-1, with 10 bases aligning to TRBD1. The CDR3 contains 14 residues. With 5 bases clipped from V and 0 bases from J, the junction kept 4 bases outside the gene matches. CDR1 is DFQATT, CDR2 SNEGSKA, per germline (reference sequence). This chain's CDR3 is CSAAGQGISYEQYF. DNA of the CDR3: TGCAGTGCTGCGGGACAGGGGATCTCCTACGAGCAGTACTTC.